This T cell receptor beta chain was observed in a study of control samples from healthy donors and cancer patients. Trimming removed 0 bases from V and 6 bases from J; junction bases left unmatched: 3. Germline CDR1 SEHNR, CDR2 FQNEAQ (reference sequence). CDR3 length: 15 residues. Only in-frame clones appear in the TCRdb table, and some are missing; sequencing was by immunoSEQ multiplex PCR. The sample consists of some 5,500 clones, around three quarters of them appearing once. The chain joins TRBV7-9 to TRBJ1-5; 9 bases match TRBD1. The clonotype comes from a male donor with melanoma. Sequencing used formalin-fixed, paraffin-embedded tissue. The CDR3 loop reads CASSLAGTGRQPQHF. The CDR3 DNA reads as TGTGCCAGCAGCTTAGCGGGGACAGGGCGTCAGCCCCAGCATTTT.